A single sample is the source of the 22 T cell receptor beta chains below, sequenced in a study of T cell clonotyping in hematopoietic cell transplantation. The repertoire was sequenced with immunoSEQ multiplex PCR; TCRdb's copy has only in-frame clones and lacks some. Found here are roughly 50,000 clones, 85% to 90% of them singletons; the top ten hold less than 6.5%. Sample time point: recipient sample about 28 days before transplant, after cytoreduction. The source material was peripheral blood mononuclear cells, sampled before stem cell transplant. These TCRs come from a man aged 55 to 69 with biphenotypic leukemia. Some clones in this sample may be carry-over from other donors' samples.

J is TRBJ1-2 and V is TRBV6-4, with D unresolved. The CDR3 totals 12 residues. Germline loops: CDR1 MRHNA, CDR2 SNTAGT. Trimming cost V 3 bases and J 4 bases, with 6 bases left between them. The CDR3 coding sequence is TGTGCCAGCAGTGAGGGAGGCTATGGCTACACCTTC. This codes for CASSEGGYGYTF.

V is TRBV6-1 and J is TRBJ2-7; 8 bases fit TRBD1. The trim removed 3 bases at V and 7 bases at J, leaving 5 bases unmatched. This CDR3 region has 13 residues. Germline V gene data show CDR1 as MNHNS and CDR2 as SASEGT. The CDR3 loop is CASSEGTGFEQYF. The CDR3 DNA is TGTGCCAGCAGTGAGGGGACAGGTTTTGAGCAGTACTTC.

The chain joins TRBV5-1 to TRBJ2-7, with D tentatively TRBD1 (7 bases). The CDR3 spans 15 residues. The V gene's germline CDR1 is SGHRS and CDR2 YFSETQ. V was shortened by 4 bases and J by 3 bases, with 17 bases between the two germline ends. The CDR3 loop is CASSSGGGAFYEQYF. The CDR3, as DNA: TGCGCCAGCAGCAGCGGAGGGGGCGCCTTCTACGAGCAGTACTTC.

The chain employs TRBV19 and TRBJ1-4; no definite D call. The germline V gene encodes CDR1 LNHDA and CDR2 SQIVND (reference sequence). This CDR3 has 15 residues. V lost 6 bases, J lost 5 bases, and 16 bases lay in between. Here the CDR3 reads CASSSLGRLNEKLFF. The CDR3, as DNA: TGTGCCAGTAGCTCCCTGGGAAGACTCAATGAAAAACTGTTTTTT. Together with reference TRBV19 and TRBJ1-4, the CDR3 gives the full variable domain: DGGITQSPKYLFRKEGQNVTLSCEQNLNHDAMYWYRQDPGQGLRLIYYSQIVNDFQKGDIAEGYSVSREKKESFPLTVTSAQKNPTAFYLCASSSLGRLNEKLFFGSGTQLSVL.

J is TRBJ2-5 and V is TRBV7-2; no firm D call. V was trimmed by 5 bases and J by 1 base, leaving 14 bases between them. Per germline, CDR1 SGHTA and CDR2 FQGNSA. This CDR3 is 15 amino acids long. The DNA of the CDR3 is TGTGCCAGCAGCCCGCTCCAGCAGATCCAAGAGACCCAGTACTTC. This translates into CASSPLQQIQETQYF.

This sequence joins TRBV25-1 and TRBJ2-3; D not resolved. The CDR3 consists of 14 residues. Trimming cost V 1 base and J 2 bases, with 7 bases left between them. Germline-derived CDR1 and CDR2 are MGHDK and SYGVNS. Written as DNA, the CDR3 is TGTGCCAGCAGTGAATTTGCTCTCACAGATACGCAGTATTTT. This translates into CASSEFALTDTQYF.

Points on this clone: The junction and the germline gene differ at one end; a read error may be behind it. The V and J genes are TRBV7-2 and TRBJ2-5; no clear D. The V gene's germline CDR1 is SGHTA and CDR2 FQGNSA. The CDR3 totals 11 residues. CDR3 in DNA: TGTGCCAGCCGCTTTCAAGAGACCCAGTACTTC. Residues: CASRFQETQYF.

This rearrangement joins TRBV10-3 to TRBJ1-2; weak D call: TRBD1 (5 bases). V shed 0 bases and J shed 8 bases, with 22 bases lying between them. Germline values: CDR1 ENHRY, CDR2 SYGVKD. The CDR3 loop spans 17 amino acids. The CDR3 spells CAISESRAAEGPGGYTF. The DNA of the CDR3 is TGTGCCATCAGTGAGTCGAGGGCCGCTGAGGGACCGGGGGGCTACACCTTC.

The J gene is TRBJ1-2, the V gene TRBV7-9; D is possibly TRBD1 (5 bases). This CDR3 has 12 residues. Germline V gene data show CDR1 as SEHNR and CDR2 as FQNEAQ (reference sequence). The V end was cut by 5 bases, the J end by 5 bases, with 9 bases between. The CDR3 nucleotides are TGTGCCAGCAGCCAAGGGGAGTATGGCTACACCTTC. Protein product: CASSQGEYGYTF. The entire variable domain, with the rest obtained from reference TRBV7-9 and TRBJ1-2, is as follows: DTGVSQNPRHKITKRGQNVTFRCDPISEHNRLYWYRQTLGQGPEFLTYFQNEAQLEKSRLLSDRFSAERPKGSFSTLEIQRTEQGDSAMYLCASSQGEYGYTFGSGTRLTVV.

The chain employs TRBV6-1 and TRBJ2-1; no clear D. V was clipped by 4 bases and J by 8 bases, with 6 bases between them. The germline CDR1 and CDR2 sequences are MNHNS and SASEGT. The CDR3 has 11 residues. In DNA, the CDR3 is TGTGCCAGCAGTGGGCTCGATGAGCAGTTCTTC. Amino acid sequence: CASSGLDEQFF.

This chain connects TRBV6-5 to TRBJ1-1; D not resolved. Germline CDR1 MNHEY, CDR2 SVGAGI. The V gene lost 0 bases and the J gene lost 7 bases, with 9 bases spanning the gap. This CDR3 is built from 13 residues. CDR3 sequence (DNA): TGTGCCAGCAGTTACTCGATTTACCTTGAAGCTTTCTTT. Translated: CASSYSIYLEAFF.

The rearrangement links TRBV4-1 to TRBJ1-2; TRBD1 might be the D (5 bases). From germline, CDR1 is MGHRA and CDR2 YSYEKL. With 1 base removed from V and 7 bases from J, the gap between germline ends came to 16 bases. This CDR3 region has 15 residues. In DNA form, the CDR3 reads TGCGCCAGCAGCCAAGTTGAGGGGACCGAACTTGGCTACACCTTC. Protein: CASSQVEGTELGYTF.

The chain has TRBV10-3 and TRBJ1-2; D perhaps matches TRBD1 (5 bases). Trimming took off 6 bases at V and 2 bases at J, with 10 bases between the two ends. CDR1 and CDR2 (germline): ENHRY, SYGVKD. The CDR3 runs 13 residues. The CDR3 is CAIRGQTNYGYTF. CDR3 DNA: TGTGCCATCAGGGGGCAGACAAACTATGGCTACACCTTC.

The chain couples TRBV7-9 to TRBJ1-3, with D unclear. This CDR3 contains 14 residues. V lost 6 bases and J lost 2, with 11 bases in between. CDR1 and CDR2 (germline): SEHNR, FQNEAQ (reference sequence). CDR3 coding DNA: TGTGCCAGCAGTCCCCCGTTGGCTGGAAACACCATATATTTT. It is translated as CASSPPLAGNTIYF.

The rearrangement joins TRBV19 to TRBJ2-2, with no clear D. From germline, CDR1 is LNHDA and CDR2 SQIVND (reference sequence). The CDR3 is 11 residues long. V lost 7 bases and J lost 5, with 5 bases in between. The CDR3 here is CASTLTGELFF. The CDR3 DNA reads TGTGCCAGTACCCTGACCGGGGAGCTGTTTTTT.

This sequence joins TRBV28 and TRBJ2-2; 8 nucleotides agree with TRBD2. The CDR3 is made up of 14 amino acids. Unmatched junction bases numbered 3, after V lost 6 bases and J lost 3 bases. From germline, CDR1 is MDHEN and CDR2 SYDVKM. CDR3: CASSPGGDTGELFF. In nucleotides, the CDR3 is TGTGCCAGCAGCCCGGGAGGGGACACCGGGGAGCTGTTTTTT.

This chain joins TRBV18 and TRBJ2-7; D unclear. The V and J ends lost 1 base and 7 bases respectively, with 11 bases between them. CDR1 KGHSH and CDR2 LQKENI come from the germline V gene. CDR3 length: 13 amino acids. CDR3 sequence reads: CASSPLKGLEQYF. The CDR3 DNA follows: TGTGCCAGCTCACCACTCAAAGGGCTTGAGCAGTACTTC. Full variable domain (missing parts from reference TRBV18 and TRBJ2-7): NAGVMQNPRHLVRRRGQEARLRCSPMKGHSHVYWYRQLPEEGLKFMVYLQKENIIDESGMPKERFSAEFPKEGPSILRIQQVVRGDSAAYFCASSPLKGLEQYFGPGTRLTVT.

The rearrangement links TRBV5-1 to TRBJ2-3, with D tentatively TRBD1 (5 bases). Deletions cut 2 bases from V and 3 bases from J, with 7 bases between. There are 13 residues in the CDR3. The germline CDR1 and CDR2 sequences are SGHRS and YFSETQ. The CDR3 spells CASSLKGTDTQYF. Written as DNA, the CDR3 is TGCGCCAGCAGCTTAAAGGGGACAGATACGCAGTATTTT. Filled out from reference TRBV5-1 and TRBJ2-3, the complete variable domain reads KAGVTQTPRYLIKTRGQQVTLSCSPISGHRSVSWYQQTPGQGLQFLFEYFSETQRNKGNFPGRFSGRQFSNSRSEMNVSTLELGDSALYLCASSLKGTDTQYFGPGTRLTVL.

The chain has TRBV7-8 and TRBJ2-7; D possibly corresponds to TRBD2 (6 bases). Germline CDR1 is SGHVS and CDR2 is FQNEAQ. This CDR3 comprises 13 residues. The V end was cut by 3 bases, the J end by 7 bases, with 13 bases between. CDR3 nucleotide sequence: TGTGCCAGCAGCTTTGGCGGGGATAGAGAGCAGTACTTC. It specifies CASSFGGDREQYF.

This chain joins TRBV11-2 and TRBJ1-4, with D possibly being TRBD1 (5 bases). CDR1 SGHAT and CDR2 FQNNGV come from the germline V gene. The CDR3 runs 14 residues. V lost 5 bases, J lost 5 bases, and 12 bases lay in between. CDR3 in DNA: TGTGCCAGCAGCCTACGCGGGACGAATGAAAAACTGTTTTTT. This translates into CASSLRGTNEKLFF.

The chain is built from TRBV4-2 and TRBJ2-5, with D possibly TRBD1 on 6 matching bases. With 1 base removed from V and 3 bases from J, the gap between germline ends came to 12 bases. The V gene's germline CDR1 is LGHNA and CDR2 YNFKEQ. The CDR3 extends over 15 amino acids. CDR3 protein: CASSQVRGAKETQYF. The CDR3 bases are TGTGCCAGCAGCCAAGTCAGGGGAGCGAAAGAGACCCAGTACTTC.

This chain joins TRBV30 and TRBJ1-5; no definite D call. Trimming removed 3 bases at V and 6 bases at J, with 12 bases between. This CDR3 comprises 13 residues. Germline CDR1 is GTSNPN and CDR2 is SVGIG (reference sequence). CDR3 region: CAWSWERTQPQHF. The CDR3 bases are TGTGCCTGGAGCTGGGAGAGAACTCAGCCCCAGCATTTT.